These 10 T cell receptor beta chains were all obtained from the same sample, sequenced in a study of shared clonotypes between healthy human individuals. It was CD45RO-negative cells, positively selected for CCR7, that made up naive CD8 cells, with terminally differentiated effector memory CD45RA+ cells excluded. Profiled with immunoSEQ multiplex PCR; TCRdb holds only in-frame clones, not every one. The data contain roughly 890,000 clones, approximately 92% of them singletons. Material: naive CD8+ T cells sorted from blood. These receptors originate from a young man in good health.

This chain connects TRBV7-3 to TRBJ1-2; TRBD1 might be the D (6 bases). Per germline, CDR1 SGHTA and CDR2 FQGTGA. The CDR3 spans 13 residues. V was shortened by 6 bases and J by 6 bases, with 14 bases between the two germline ends. CDR3 protein: CASSPGGAHGYTF. Written as DNA, the CDR3 is TGTGCCAGCAGTCCCGGGGGGGCTCATGGCTACACCTTC.

The chain has TRBV7-8 and TRBJ2-7, with D possibly being TRBD1 (6 bases). Germline V gene lookup returns CDR1 SGHVS and CDR2 FQNEAQ. V gave up 3 bases and J gave up 2 bases, with 8 bases separating them. The CDR3 sequence is 13 residues long. CDR3 sequence: CASSFRDTYEQYF. The CDR3 region has the DNA TGTGCCAGCAGCTTCCGGGACACCTACGAGCAGTACTTC.

The chain employs TRBV7-2 and TRBJ2-7; 9 nucleotides agree with TRBD1. The CDR3 has 15 amino acids. V lost 1 base and J lost 8; bases outside the gene matches: 9. CDR1 SGHTA and CDR2 FQGNSA come from the germline V gene. In nucleotides, the CDR3 is TGTGCCAGCAGCTTAGATCCGGACAGGGGCGCCAAGCAGTACTTC. This sequence encodes CASSLDPDRGAKQYF.

V gene TRBV27 combines with J gene TRBJ2-2; D might be TRBD1 (6 bases). CDR1 is MNHEY, CDR2 SMNVEV, per germline (reference sequence). Trimming cost V 4 bases and J 4 bases, with 16 bases left between them. This CDR3 contains 16 residues. CDR3 sequence: CASSWVNRVGTGELFF. The CDR3 DNA sequence: TGTGCCAGCAGTTGGGTAAACAGGGTCGGCACCGGGGAGCTGTTTTTT.

The rearrangement uses TRBV7-8 and TRBJ2-7; 7 bases match TRBD2. After removal of 3 bases from V and 1 base from J, the junction contained 3 bases not matched to a gene. Germline CDR1 reads SGHVS; CDR2 reads FQNEAQ. The CDR3 spans 14 residues. CDR3 nucleotides: TGTGCCAGCAGCTTGCGGGAGCGGTCCTACGAGCAGTACTTC. It codes for CASSLRERSYEQYF.

For this clone: This same CDR3 is encoded by further DNA sequences in the sample. CDR3 in DNA: TGTGCCAGCAGCCTAGGGGGAACCGGGGAGCTGTTTTTT. Its protein product is CASSLGGTGELFF. The V and J genes are TRBV7-3 and TRBJ2-2; possibly TRBD1 for D (6 bases). Germline V gene sequence: CDR1 SGHTA, CDR2 FQGTGA. V gave up 5 bases and J gave up 5 bases, with 9 bases separating them. The length of the CDR3 is 13 residues.

J is TRBJ2-5 and V is TRBV7-9, with 7 bases aligning to TRBD1. Trimming cost V 8 bases and J 0 bases; bases outside gene matches: 6. The CDR3 is 14 amino acids. Germline CDR1 SEHNR, CDR2 FQNEAQ (reference sequence). As DNA, the CDR3 is TGTGCCAGCCGAGACAGGGATTACCAAGAGACCCAGTACTTC. Protein sequence: CASRDRDYQETQYF.

The genes are TRBV7-6 and TRBJ2-7, with 9 bases lining up with TRBD2. With V trimmed by 5 bases and J by 4 bases, 6 bases remained unmatched. CDR1 SGHVS and CDR2 FNYEAQ come from the germline V gene. CDR3 length equals 14 residues. DNA for the CDR3: TGTGCCAGCAGCATAGGGACTAGCCCTTACGAGCAGTACTTC. Its protein is CASSIGTSPYEQYF.

The chain uses TRBV7-9 and TRBJ2-5; TRBD2 aligns across 8 bases. Germline V gene sequence: CDR1 SEHNR, CDR2 FQNEAQ (reference sequence). The CDR3 is 15 residues long. V was clipped by 4 bases and J by 5 bases; unmatched bases: 9. The DNA of the CDR3 is TGTGCCAGCAGCTCGCGACTAGCGTTGGGGGAGACCCAGTACTTC. It encodes CASSSRLALGETQYF.

The rearrangement uses TRBV7-9 and TRBJ2-7; 7 nucleotides match TRBD1. J was trimmed by 5 bases and V by 3 bases; bases with no gene match: 7. CDR3 length: 14 amino acids. CDR1 and CDR2 from the germline V gene are SEHNR and FQNEAQ (reference sequence). The CDR3 protein is CASSFPGQLHEQYF. The CDR3, as DNA: TGTGCCAGCAGCTTCCCGGGACAGCTCCACGAGCAGTACTTC.